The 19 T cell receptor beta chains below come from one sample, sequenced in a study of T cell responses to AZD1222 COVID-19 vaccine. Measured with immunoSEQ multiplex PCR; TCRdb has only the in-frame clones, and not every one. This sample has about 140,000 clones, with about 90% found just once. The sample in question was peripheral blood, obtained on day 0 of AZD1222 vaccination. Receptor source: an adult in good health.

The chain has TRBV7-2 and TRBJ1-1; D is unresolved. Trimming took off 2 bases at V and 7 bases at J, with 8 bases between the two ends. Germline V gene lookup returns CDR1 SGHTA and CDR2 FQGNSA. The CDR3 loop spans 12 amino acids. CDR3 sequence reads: CASSLTAGEAFF. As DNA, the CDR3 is TGTGCCAGCAGCTTAACGGCGGGTGAAGCTTTCTTT. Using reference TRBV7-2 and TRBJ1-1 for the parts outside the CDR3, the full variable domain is GAGVSQSPSNKVTEKGKDVELRCDPISGHTALYWYRQSLGQGLEFLIYFQGNSAPDKSGLPSDRFSAERTGGSVSTLTIQRTQQEDSAVYLCASSLTAGEAFFGQGTRLTVV.

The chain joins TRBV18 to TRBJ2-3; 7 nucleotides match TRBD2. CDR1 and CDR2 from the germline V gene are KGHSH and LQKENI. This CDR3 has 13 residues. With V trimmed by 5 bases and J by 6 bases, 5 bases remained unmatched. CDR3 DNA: TGTGCCAGCTCATTAGCGGGCTCGGATACGCAGTATTTT. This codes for CASSLAGSDTQYF. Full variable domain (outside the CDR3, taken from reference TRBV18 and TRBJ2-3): NAGVMQNPRHLVRRRGQEARLRCSPMKGHSHVYWYRQLPEEGLKFMVYLQKENIIDESGMPKERFSAEFPKEGPSILRIQQVVRGDSAAYFCASSLAGSDTQYFGPGTRLTVL.

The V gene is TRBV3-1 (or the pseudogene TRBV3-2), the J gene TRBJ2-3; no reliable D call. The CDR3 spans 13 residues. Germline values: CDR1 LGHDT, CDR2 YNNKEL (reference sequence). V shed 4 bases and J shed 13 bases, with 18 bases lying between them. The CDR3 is CASSPSQISPEYF. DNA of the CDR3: TGTGCCAGCAGCCCTTCACAGATCAGTCCGGAGTATTTT.

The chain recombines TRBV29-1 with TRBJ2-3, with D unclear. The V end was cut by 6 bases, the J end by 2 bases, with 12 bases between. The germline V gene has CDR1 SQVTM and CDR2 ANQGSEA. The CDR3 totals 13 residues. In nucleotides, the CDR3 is TGCAGCGTCGTCTACATGGACACAGATACGCAGTATTTT. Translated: CSVVYMDTDTQYF.

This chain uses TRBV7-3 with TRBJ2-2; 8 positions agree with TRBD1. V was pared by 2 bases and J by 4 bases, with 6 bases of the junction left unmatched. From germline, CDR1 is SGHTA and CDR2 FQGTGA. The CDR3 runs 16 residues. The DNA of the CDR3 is TGTGCCAGCAGCTTACCCGGACAGGGCGGCACCGGGGAGCTGTTTTTT. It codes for CASSLPGQGGTGELFF.

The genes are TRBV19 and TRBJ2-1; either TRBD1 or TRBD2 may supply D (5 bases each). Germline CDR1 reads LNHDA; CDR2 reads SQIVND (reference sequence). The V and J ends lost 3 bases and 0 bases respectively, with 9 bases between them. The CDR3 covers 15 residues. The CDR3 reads CASSIEGSSYNEQFF. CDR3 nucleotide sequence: TGTGCCAGTAGTATCGAGGGGAGCTCCTACAATGAGCAGTTCTTC.

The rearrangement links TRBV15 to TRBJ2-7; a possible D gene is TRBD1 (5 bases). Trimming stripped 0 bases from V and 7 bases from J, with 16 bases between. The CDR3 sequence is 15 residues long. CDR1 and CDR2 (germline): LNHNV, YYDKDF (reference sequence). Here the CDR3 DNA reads TGTGCCACCAGCAGAGATTCTACAGGACCCCATGAGCAGTACTTC. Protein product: CATSRDSTGPHEQYF.

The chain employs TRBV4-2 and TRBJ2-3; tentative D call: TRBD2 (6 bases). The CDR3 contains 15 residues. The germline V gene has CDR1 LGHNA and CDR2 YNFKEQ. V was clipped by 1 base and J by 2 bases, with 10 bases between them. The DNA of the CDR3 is TGTGCCAGCAGCCAAGGGGTAGCGGCCACAGATACGCAGTATTTT. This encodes CASSQGVAATDTQYF.

The CDR3 protein is CASSVKTSGGDEQFF. The CDR3 DNA follows: TGTGCCAGCAGCGTTAAGACTAGCGGTGGCGATGAGCAGTTCTTC. The rearrangement joins TRBV9 to TRBJ2-1, with 9 bases identical to TRBD2. Losses at the gene ends were 2 bases for V and 8 bases for J; bases not matched to a gene: 8. The CDR3 totals 15 residues. The germline V gene encodes CDR1 SGDLS and CDR2 YYNGEE. The full variable domain, completed using reference TRBV9 and TRBJ2-1, is DSGVTQTPKHLITATGQRVTLRCSPRSGDLSVYWYQQSLDQGLQFLIQYYNGEERAKGNILERFSAQQFPDLHSELNLSSLELGDSALYFCASSVKTSGGDEQFFGPGTRLTVL.

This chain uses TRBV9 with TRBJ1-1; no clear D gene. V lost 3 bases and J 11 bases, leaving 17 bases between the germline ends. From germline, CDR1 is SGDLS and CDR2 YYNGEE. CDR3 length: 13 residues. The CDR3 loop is CASSGGQSYWAFF. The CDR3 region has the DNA TGTGCCAGCAGCGGCGGTCAATCGTATTGGGCTTTCTTT.

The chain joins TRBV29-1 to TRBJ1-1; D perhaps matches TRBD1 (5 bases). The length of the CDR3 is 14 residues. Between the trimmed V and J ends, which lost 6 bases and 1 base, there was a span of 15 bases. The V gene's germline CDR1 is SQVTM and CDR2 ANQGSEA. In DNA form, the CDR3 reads TGCAGCGTGGTGGGGGACTCCTGGAACACTGAAGCTTTCTTT. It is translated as CSVVGDSWNTEAFF.

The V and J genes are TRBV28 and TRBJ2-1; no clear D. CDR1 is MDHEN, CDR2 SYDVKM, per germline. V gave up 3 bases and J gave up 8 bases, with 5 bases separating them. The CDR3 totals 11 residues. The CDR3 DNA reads TGTGCCAGCAGTTTGTTCGATGAGCAGTTCTTC. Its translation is CASSLFDEQFF.

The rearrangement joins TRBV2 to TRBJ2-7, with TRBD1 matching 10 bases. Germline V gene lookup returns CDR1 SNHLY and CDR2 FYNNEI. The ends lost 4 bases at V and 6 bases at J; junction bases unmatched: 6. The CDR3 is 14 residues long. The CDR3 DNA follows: TGTGCCAGCAGTGCGGGACAGGGGTGGTTCGAGCAGTACTTC. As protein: CASSAGQGWFEQYF.

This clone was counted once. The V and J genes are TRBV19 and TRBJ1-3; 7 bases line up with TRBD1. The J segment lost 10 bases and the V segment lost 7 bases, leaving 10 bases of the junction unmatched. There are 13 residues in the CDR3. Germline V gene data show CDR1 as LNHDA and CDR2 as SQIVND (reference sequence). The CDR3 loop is CASTALPGQTIYF. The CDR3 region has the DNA TGTGCCAGTACCGCATTACCGGGACAGACCATATATTTT.

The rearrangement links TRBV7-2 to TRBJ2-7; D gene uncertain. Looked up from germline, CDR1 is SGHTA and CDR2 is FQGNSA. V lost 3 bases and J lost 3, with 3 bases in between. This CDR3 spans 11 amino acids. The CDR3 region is CASSFDYEQYF. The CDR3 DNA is TGTGCCAGCAGCTTTGACTACGAGCAGTACTTC.

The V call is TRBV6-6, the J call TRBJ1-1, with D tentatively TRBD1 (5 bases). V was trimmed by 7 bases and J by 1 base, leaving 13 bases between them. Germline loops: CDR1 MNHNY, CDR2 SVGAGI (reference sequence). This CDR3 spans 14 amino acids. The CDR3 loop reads CASTPQGENTEAFF. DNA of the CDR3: TGTGCCAGCACTCCCCAAGGGGAGAACACTGAAGCTTTCTTT.

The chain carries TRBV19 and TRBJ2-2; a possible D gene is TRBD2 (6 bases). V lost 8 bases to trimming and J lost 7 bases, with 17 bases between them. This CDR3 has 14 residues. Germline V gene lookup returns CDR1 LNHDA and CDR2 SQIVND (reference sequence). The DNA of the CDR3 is TGTGCCAGTTGTTTTGGGGGGAAGGTCGGGGAGCTGTTTTTT. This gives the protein CASCFGGKVGELFF.

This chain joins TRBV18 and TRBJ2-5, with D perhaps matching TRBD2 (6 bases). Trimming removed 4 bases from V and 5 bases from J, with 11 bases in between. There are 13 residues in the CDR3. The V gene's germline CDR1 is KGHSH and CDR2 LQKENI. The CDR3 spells CASSQGGLETQYF. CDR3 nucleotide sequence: TGTGCCAGCTCACAGGGAGGATTGGAGACCCAGTACTTC.

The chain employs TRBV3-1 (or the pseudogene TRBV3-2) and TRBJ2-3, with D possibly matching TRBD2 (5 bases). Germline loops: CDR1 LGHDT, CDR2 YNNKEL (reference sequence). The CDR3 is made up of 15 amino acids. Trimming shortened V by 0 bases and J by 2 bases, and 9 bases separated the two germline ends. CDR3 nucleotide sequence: TGTGCCAGCAGCCAAGATGGACTGAACACAGATACGCAGTATTTT. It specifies CASSQDGLNTDTQYF.